This is a list of T cell receptor beta chains from one sample in a study of T-cell reconstitution after alpha-beta-depleted transplantation in children. In TCRdb, the PCR reads were re-called with MiXCR into one record per CDR3 protein. The sample includes roughly 400,000 distinct CDR3 sequences, roughly 22% of them seen just once. The starting material was PBMCs from the stem cell graft donor, obtained from the stem cell graft. Receptors were obtained from a human donor who donated a stem cell graft to a child with acute myeloid leukemia. The CDR3 runs from the conserved cysteine through the conserved F or W. A D gene is named only where the DNA matches it firmly. Clone size appears in some rows only: once, few, many, or a class for an expanded clone.

v_gene	abundance	d_gene	len	j_gene	CDR3nt	CDR3aa
TRBV28	NA	NA	15	TRBJ1-4	TGTGCCAGCAGTAGAGACAGCTCAACTAATGAAAAACTGTTTTTT	CASSRDSSTNEKLFF
TRBV7-2	many	NA	14	TRBJ2-7	TGTGCCAGCAGCTTAGGGGGCAGGGCCTACGAGCAGTACTTC	CASSLGGRAYEQYF
TRBV6-2/TRBV6-3	NA	NA	14	TRBJ2-1	TGTGCCAGCAGTTTTTCGGGGCGCCGGGCTGAGCAGTTCTTC	CASSFSGRRAEQFF
TRBV29-1	many	TRBD1	15	TRBJ1-1	TGCAGCGTTGAAGTCAGGGGGCGCGACAACACTGAAGCTTTCTTT	CSVEVRGRDNTEAFF
TRBV10-3	NA	TRBD1	16	TRBJ2-7	TGTGCCATCAGCGAACCTCCGGGACAGGATTTCTACGAGCAGTACTTC	CAISEPPGQDFYEQYF
TRBV28	few	TRBD2	14	TRBJ2-1	TGTGCCAGCAGTTTTATAGGACTAGACAATGAGCAGTTCTTC	CASSFIGLDNEQFF
TRBV28	few	TRBD2	17	TRBJ2-1	TGTGCCAGCAACCCCGGCAGGGGACTAGGAGTATCAAATGAGCAGTTCTTC	CASNPGRGLGVSNEQFF
TRBV2	NA	NA	15	TRBJ2-5	TGTGCCAGCATTCAGACAGGTTTTCTTAAAGAGACCCAGTACTTC	CASIQTGFLKETQYF
TRBV25-1	NA	NA	15	TRBJ2-1	TGTGCCAGCAGTGAATTCGGGGGGCGGTCGGATGAGCAGTTCTTC	CASSEFGGRSDEQFF
TRBV5-4	NA	TRBD1	16	TRBJ1-3	TGTGCCAGCAGCGTTCGGGACAGGGGGCCCGGAAACACCATATATTTT	CASSVRDRGPGNTIYF
TRBV6-1	few	NA	14	TRBJ2-7	TGTGCCAGCAGTGGAACAGGGCGCACCTACGAGCAGTACTTC	CASSGTGRTYEQYF
TRBV6-1	many	TRBD2	15	TRBJ2-1	TGTGCCAGCAGCAACCTAGCGGGAGAGGTTGGTGAGCAGTTCTTC	CASSNLAGEVGEQFF
TRBV20-1	many	NA	14	TRBJ2-1	TGCAGTGCCCCGACACAGATGACGTACAATGAGCAGTTCTTC	CSAPTQMTYNEQFF
TRBV20-1	few	NA	16	TRBJ2-1	TGCAGTGGAGGGGTACAGCGGCATTTTAAGTATGGTGAGCAGTTCTTC	CSGGVQRHFKYGEQFF
TRBV7-9	many	TRBD1	14	TRBJ1-2	TGTGCCAGCAGCGATGGACAGGGTACTAGCGGCTACACCTTC	CASSDGQGTSGYTF
TRBV28	NA	NA	11	TRBJ1-4	TGTGCCAGCGGCTTGATTGGAAAACTGTTTTTT	CASGLIGKLFF
TRBV24-1	many	NA	13	TRBJ2-4	TGTGCCACCAGTGGGGGGTTCAAAAACATTCAGTACTTC	CATSGGFKNIQYF
TRBV12-3/TRBV12-4	NA	NA	14	TRBJ2-2	TGTGCCAGCAGCCCCGGACACTACACCGGGGAGCTGTTTTTT	CASSPGHYTGELFF
TRBV20-1	many	TRBD1	15	TRBJ2-1	TGCAGTGCTACTTTAAGCGGGGACAGGGTAGGAGAGCAGTTCTTC	CSATLSGDRVGEQFF
TRBV20-1	NA	NA	10	TRBJ2-3	TGCAGTGGAGGGGGGGATACGCAGTATTTT	CSGGGDTQYF
TRBV15	few	TRBD2	19	TRBJ2-3	TGTGCCACCAGCAGAGGGGGCCTAGCGGGAGAGGCCCCCCCAGATACGCAGTATTTT	CATSRGGLAGEAPPDTQYF
TRBV29-1	NA	NA	13	TRBJ2-5	TGCAGCGTTGAAGAATGGCAGGTAGAGACCCAGTACTTC	CSVEEWQVETQYF
TRBV20-1	many	NA	13	TRBJ2-2	TGCAGTGCTAGAGATTGGGGCGCTGGGGAGCTGTTTTTT	CSARDWGAGELFF
TRBV7-2	NA	NA	12	TRBJ2-5	TGTGCCAGCAGCGCGCGCCGGGAGACCCAGTACTTC	CASSARRETQYF
TRBV12-3/TRBV12-4	many	NA	14	TRBJ2-7	TGTGCCAGCAGTTCAGGAGGGGAATCCTACGAGCAGTACTTC	CASSSGGESYEQYF
TRBV7-9	NA	TRBD2	16	TRBJ2-2	TGTGCCAGCAGCTTAGGTAGCGGGAGTCGAACCGGGGAGCTGTTTTTT	CASSLGSGSRTGELFF
TRBV7-2	few	NA	14	TRBJ2-7	TGTGCCAGCAGCTTAGCTGTTATGCTAAGCGAGCAGTACTTC	CASSLAVMLSEQYF
TRBV20-1	NA	NA	12	TRBJ2-1	TGCAGTGCTCACTTTGCGTACAATGAGCAGTTCTTC	CSAHFAYNEQFF
TRBV3-1	NA	TRBD2	15	TRBJ2-1	TGTGCCAGCAGCCTTGAGCGGGAACCCTACAATGAGCAGTTCTTC	CASSLEREPYNEQFF
TRBV27	few	TRBD1	15	TRBJ2-7	TGTGCCAGCAGTGCCCCGGGACAGGGGTACTACGAGCAGTACTTC	CASSAPGQGYYEQYF
TRBV20-1	few	TRBD1	16	TRBJ2-1	TGCAGTGCTAGAACCCTGACAGGGGGCGCAGGCAATGAGCAGTTCTTC	CSARTLTGGAGNEQFF
TRBV6-2/TRBV6-3	NA	TRBD1	13	TRBJ2-7	TGTGCCAGCAGTTTGACAGGGAACTACGAGCAGTACTTC	CASSLTGNYEQYF
TRBV6-1	many	TRBD1	14	TRBJ2-7	TGTGCCAGCAGTCCGACGACAGGGGACTACGAGCAGTACTTC	CASSPTTGDYEQYF
TRBV28	NA	NA	15	TRBJ2-1	TGTGCCAGCAGGTCCCGGGGCGAATCCTACAATGAGCAGTTCTTC	CASRSRGESYNEQFF
TRBV29-1	few	NA	11	TRBJ2-6	TGCAGCGCCCTTGGAGCCAACGTCCTGACTTTC	CSALGANVLTF
TRBV15	NA	TRBD2	17	TRBJ2-1	TGTGCCACCAGCAGAGTTAGGGGACTAGCGGGATACAATGAGCAGTTCTTC	CATSRVRGLAGYNEQFF
TRBV6-1	few	TRBD1	15	TRBJ2-2	TGTGCCACCCTCTCCGGGACAGGGGTGACCGGGGAGCTGTTTTTT	CATLSGTGVTGELFF
TRBV11-2	NA	TRBD2	16	TRBJ2-1	TGTGCCAGCAGCTCCCGAGGGAGCGGGAGATACAATGAGCAGTTCTTC	CASSSRGSGRYNEQFF
TRBV29-1	many	TRBD1	16	TRBJ2-5	TGCAGCGTTGAACCTCGGGACAGAGGGGAAGTAGAGACCCAGTACTTC	CSVEPRDRGEVETQYF
TRBV7-9	NA	TRBD2	15	TRBJ2-7	TGTGCCAGCGCCGGTATTGCGGGAGGGGTGTACGAGCAGTACTTC	CASAGIAGGVYEQYF
TRBV27	few	TRBD2	16	TRBJ2-2	TGTGCCAGCAGACCTGGACTAGCCTCATACACCGGGGAGCTGTTTTTT	CASRPGLASYTGELFF
TRBV25-1	NA	TRBD2	18	TRBJ2-7	TGTGCCAGCAGTGAACAAACTAGCGGGATTAAGAGCTCCTACGAGCAGTACTTC	CASSEQTSGIKSSYEQYF
TRBV29-1	NA	TRBD2	16	TRBJ2-1	TGCAGCGTTGAAGTAGTCAGCGGGAGTTACTACAATGAGCAGTTCTTC	CSVEVVSGSYYNEQFF
TRBV5-1	NA	NA	14	TRBJ2-5	TGCGCCAGCAGCTTGGGCCGACCTAGGGAGACCCAGTACTTC	CASSLGRPRETQYF
TRBV10-3	many	NA	11	TRBJ2-3	TGTGCCATCAGTGAGGGAGATACGCAGTATTTT	CAISEGDTQYF
TRBV30	NA	NA	12	TRBJ2-3	TGTGCCTGGAATCGAGGCACAGATACGCAGTATTTT	CAWNRGTDTQYF
TRBV19	many	TRBD2	13	TRBJ2-1	TGTGCCAGTAGTTCGGGGGGGCTGGATGAGCAGTTCTTC	CASSSGGLDEQFF
TRBV20-1	few	NA	14	TRBJ2-2	TGCAGTGCTAGCGACGCGGGGAACACCGGGGAGCTGTTTTTT	CSASDAGNTGELFF
TRBV25-1	NA	TRBD1	16	TRBJ2-1	TGTGCCAGCAGTGAGCGAACCGGGACAGGAGGCAATGAGCAGTTCTTC	CASSERTGTGGNEQFF
TRBV20-1	few	TRBD2	15	TRBJ2-7	TGCAGTGCCCCTAAGGGGACTAGCGTCTCCTACGAGCAGTACTTC	CSAPKGTSVSYEQYF
TRBV3-1	NA	NA	16	TRBJ2-7	TGTGCCAGCTGCCAGCAGGTCAGATGGACTTCCTACGAGCAGTACTTC	CASCQQVRWTSYEQYF